This T cell receptor (beta chain) was recorded in a study of OX40 agonist ivuxolimab in advanced cancers. Study context: Patients' therapy was ivuxolimab, an antibody that acts as an agonist of OX40 (CD134). A male proportion of just over 80% was recorded, with mean age approximately 60 years and range roughly 23 to 79. Under the entry rules, prior anti-PD-1, anti-PD-L1 or anti-CTLA-4 therapy was allowed, and around 40% had some. General study results and limits: There was clonal expansion of CD4+ and CD8+ blood T cells by week 6 at 0.1 to 3.0 mg/kg.

Germline CDR1 MDHEN, CDR2 SYDVKM. CDR3 length equals 14 residues. The germline V and J ends were trimmed by 6 bases and 5 bases, with 17 bases remaining between them. Generated by immunoSEQ multiplex PCR, the TCRdb table keeps only in-frame clones and is missing some. The data hold some 74,000 clones, with 65% to 90% observed a single time. As regards this clone: The antigen is not known.

This chain connects TRBV28 to TRBJ2-7, with D perhaps given as TRBD1 or TRBD2 (7 bases each). The TCR comes from an adult with an advanced solid tumor such as melanoma, head and neck, liver or kidney cancer. This sample comprised CD4+ or CD8+ T cells sorted from blood, obtained in a trial of the OX40 agonist ivuxolimab. The DNA of the CDR3 is TGTGCCAGCAGAGCTAACAGGGGAGGGGACGAGCAGTACTTC. It is translated as CASRANRGGDEQYF.